This TCR beta chain was captured in a study of blood T cells in healthy people across ages. V was pared by 7 bases and J by 2 bases, with 14 bases between. The CDR3 runs 14 residues. A second PCR, run for about 6 to 11 cycles, used a sample-barcoded 5' primer plus a J-beta primer mix. In TCRdb, the 5' RACE reads were re-called with MiXCR into one record per CDR3 protein. The sample records 950,000 to 1,200,000 distinct CDR3 sequences, 30% to 40% being singletons. Each sample used at least 6 million PBMCs. Sequenced sample: blood. V gene TRBV12-3 or TRBV12-4 combines with J gene TRBJ1-1; a possible D gene is TRBD1 (5 bases). The origin of this receptor is a man aged 18-30 years in good health. CDR3 protein: CASTRGGSNTEAFF. The CDR3, as DNA: TGTGCCAGCACTCGGGGGGGATCTAACACTGAAGCTTTCTTT.